These 20 T cell receptor beta chains share one sample of origin, sequenced in a study of CD8+ T cells in alopecia areata (dated 2018 in TCRdb). Libraries came from the immunoSEQ multiplex PCR assay. For TCR sequencing, RNA was extracted from every sample and reverse transcribed into cDNA to serve as template. The clones in this table, taken by TCRdb from immuneACCESS, are in-frame only. Not every clone is retained; where verified, under half of the shortfall comes from an unresolved V gene, and the cause of the rest is unknown. The sample table records about 64,000 clones; about 44% of these occur just once. The top ten clones comprise just over 50% of the sample. Sequencing used NKG2D-low CD8+ T cells sorted from blood. This sample's cell subset or site label indicates: sorted CD8+ NKG2D-low blood T cells. These receptor sequences come from a human donor with alopecia areata.

This chain joins TRBV29-1 and TRBJ2-5; 7 bases map to TRBD2. Near its end, the DNA agrees better with TRBJ2-7, so the J call may be wrong. CDR3 size: 13 residues. Looked up from germline, CDR1 is SQVTM and CDR2 is ANQGSEA. CDR3 in DNA: TGCAGCGTTGGCGGCGGGAGTCCCTACGAGCAGTACTTC. Its translation: CSVGGGSPYEQYF.

In this sample, this clone turned up a few times. The chain links TRBV7-2 to TRBJ2-7; D perhaps matches TRBD2 (10 bases). Germline CDR1 is SGHTA and CDR2 is FQGNSA. The CDR3 contains 19 residues. V was cut by 7 bases and J by 4 bases, with 32 bases left in between. Written as DNA, the CDR3 is TGTGCCAGCAACCCAGGGACAGGGTGGAGCGGGAGGGCACTTTACGAGCAGTACTTC. It translates to CASNPGTGWSGRALYEQYF.

V usage is TRBV5-1 and J usage is TRBJ2-7; 7 bases are shared with TRBD1. The trim removed 9 bases at V and 3 bases at J, leaving 9 bases unmatched. The CDR3 is 13 amino acids. Germline lookup yields CDR1 SGHRS and CDR2 YFSETQ. Here the CDR3 reads CATSTGIDYEQYF. The CDR3 nucleotides read TGCGCCACCTCGACAGGGATCGACTACGAGCAGTACTTC.

This clone was counted only a few times. CDR3 DNA sequence: TGCGCCAGCAGCCAAGGACCCGGGACGGCCTTCGAGCAGTACTTC. This gives the protein CASSQGPGTAFEQYF. V is TRBV4-1 and J is TRBJ2-7; D is tentatively TRBD1 or TRBD2 (5 bases each). The germline V and J ends were trimmed by 1 base and 6 bases, with 16 bases remaining between them. Germline V gene lookup returns CDR1 MGHRA and CDR2 YSYEKL. The CDR3 has 15 residues.

This clone was picked up a small number of times. This sequence joins TRBV27 and TRBJ2-5; D is unclear. The CDR3 consists of 16 residues. The V end was cut by 0 bases, the J end by 3 bases, with 14 bases between. The germline CDR1 and CDR2 sequences are MNHEY and SMNVEV (reference sequence). The chain's CDR3 is CASSLSISTLKETQYF. CDR3 DNA: TGTGCCAGCAGTTTATCGATCTCGACTTTAAAAGAGACCCAGTACTTC.

V usage is TRBV27 and J usage is TRBJ1-3; D is unresolved. CDR3 length: 13 residues. V dropped 2 bases and J dropped 2 bases, with 4 bases sitting between them. CDR1 is MNHEY, CDR2 SMNVEV, per germline (reference sequence). CDR3 residues: CASSLGAGNTIYF. The CDR3 coding sequence is TGTGCCAGCAGTTTAGGGGCTGGAAACACCATATATTTT.

In DNA form, the CDR3 reads TGTGCCAGCAGCGTAGTTGGGGGAGGTGAAGCTTTCTTT. Translation gives CASSVVGGGEAFF. The chain couples TRBV9 to TRBJ1-1; D is perhaps TRBD1 (5 bases). The germline V gene has CDR1 SGDLS and CDR2 YYNGEE. The CDR3 is 13 residues long. V gave up 0 bases and J gave up 7 bases, with 10 bases separating them.

V gene TRBV9 combines with J gene TRBJ2-7; possibly TRBD1 or TRBD2 for D (5 bases each). CDR1 and CDR2 (germline): SGDLS, YYNGEE. This CDR3 spans 14 amino acids. V was shortened by 2 bases and J by 5 bases, with 14 bases between the two germline ends. CDR3 loop: CASSVDPKGHEQYF. CDR3 bases: TGTGCCAGCAGCGTGGACCCCAAGGGACACGAGCAGTACTTC.

This clone occurred once. The CDR3 region has the DNA TGCGCCAGCAGCTTGGTAAACAGTTTCTCTGGGGCCAACGTCCTGACTTTC. Translation: CASSLVNSFSGANVLTF. The rearrangement links TRBV5-1 to TRBJ2-6; D unclear. The CDR3 runs to 17 residues. The V end was cut by 0 bases, the J end by 0 bases, with 10 bases between. Per germline, CDR1 SGHRS and CDR2 YFSETQ.

This clone was seen a single time. The chain has TRBV30 and TRBJ2-3, with 9 bases identical to TRBD2. Germline-derived CDR1 and CDR2 are GTSNPN and SVGIG (reference sequence). The CDR3 totals 15 residues. With 5 bases clipped from V and 4 bases from J, the junction kept 10 bases outside the gene matches. In DNA form, the CDR3 reads TGTGCCTGGTCTAGCCTGACTAGCGGAGCAGATACGCAGTATTTT. Its translation is CAWSSLTSGADTQYF.

In its sample, this clone was seen a few times. The V gene is TRBV29-1, the J gene TRBJ2-6; D possibly corresponds to TRBD1 (5 bases). This CDR3 comprises 16 residues. The V and J ends lost 5 bases and 0 bases respectively, with 14 bases between them. Germline values: CDR1 SQVTM, CDR2 ANQGSEA. The CDR3 is CSVYDRDFSGANVLTF. CDR3 sequence (DNA): TGCAGCGTTTATGACAGAGACTTCTCTGGGGCCAACGTCCTGACTTTC.

This clone has just a few counts. The chain joins TRBV4-3 to TRBJ1-2, with no clear D. Per germline, CDR1 LGHNA and CDR2 YSLEER. The germline V and J ends were trimmed by 0 bases and 1 base, with 9 bases remaining between them. This CDR3 has 15 residues. CDR3 protein: CASSQDNTDNYGYTF. CDR3 DNA sequence: TGCGCCAGCAGCCAAGATAACACAGATAACTATGGCTACACCTTC.

The chain joins TRBV29-1 to TRBJ2-5; possible D gene TRBD1, 5 bases. The DNA end is more similar to TRBJ2-7, so the J call may be wrong. From germline, CDR1 is SQVTM and CDR2 ANQGSEA. CDR3 length equals 14 residues. Here the CDR3 reads CSVEDKDRSYEQYF. As DNA, the CDR3 is TGCAGCGTTGAAGATAAAGACAGATCCTACGAGCAGTACTTC.

This chain links TRBV27 with TRBJ1-2; possibly TRBD1 for D (6 bases). The length of the CDR3 is 13 residues. Germline V gene sequence: CDR1 MNHEY, CDR2 SMNVEV (reference sequence). The ends were cut back, 2 bases at V and 5 bases at J, with 9 bases in the middle. The CDR3 loop is CASSLGGGYGYTF. DNA for the CDR3: TGTGCCAGCAGTTTAGGAGGGGGATATGGCTACACCTTC.

This clone was counted only a few times. J is TRBJ2-6 and V is TRBV10-3, with 10 bases lining up with TRBD1. Germline assignment: CDR1 ENHRY and CDR2 SYGVKD. This CDR3 is built from 20 residues. Trimming removed 0 bases from V and 0 bases from J; junction bases left unmatched: 8. The CDR3 protein is CAISESSGTGAFSGANVLTF. CDR3 in DNA: TGTGCCATCAGTGAGTCCTCCGGGACAGGGGCCTTCTCTGGGGCCAACGTCCTGACTTTC.

The chain uses TRBV7-2 and TRBJ2-7; D is perhaps TRBD2 (6 bases). Germline CDR1 reads SGHTA; CDR2 reads FQGNSA. This CDR3 region has 14 residues. V was cut by 5 bases and J by 3 bases, with 14 bases left in between. CDR3 sequence: CASSPGTEGYEQYF. The CDR3 DNA reads as TGTGCCAGCAGCCCCGGGACTGAAGGCTACGAGCAGTACTTC.

This clone is a singleton in its sample. The V and J genes are TRBV2 and TRBJ1-5; no clear D. Trimming removed 0 bases from V and 7 bases from J, with 16 bases in between. CDR3 length equals 16 residues. Germline CDR1 SNHLY, CDR2 FYNNEI. The CDR3 region has the DNA TGTGCCAGCAGTGAAGCGCTTCGGTCCGCCGGGCAGCCCCAGCATTTT. It translates to CASSEALRSAGQPQHF.

This clone was found once. The chain combines TRBV7-8 with TRBJ2-7, with 7 bases identical to TRBD2. This CDR3 region has 15 residues. Trimming took 4 bases from V and 2 from J; bases not matched to a gene: 8. Germline CDR1 and CDR2: SGHVS and FQNEAQ. In DNA, the CDR3 is TGTGCCAGCAGCTCTCGGGGGGAGGAGACCTACGAGCAGTACTTC. The encoded protein is CASSSRGEETYEQYF.

V is TRBV2 and J is TRBJ1-2, with D maybe TRBD1 (6 bases). This CDR3 has 12 amino acids. Trimming cost V 8 bases and J 4 bases, with 11 bases left between them. Germline V gene data show CDR1 as SNHLY and CDR2 as FYNNEI. As DNA, the CDR3 is TGTGCCAGCCCAGGACAGCCCTATGGCTACACCTTC. Protein product: CASPGQPYGYTF.

The genes are TRBV2 and TRBJ1-6, with D unresolved. The CDR3 contains 15 residues. Germline assignment: CDR1 SNHLY and CDR2 FYNNEI. V was shortened by 5 bases and J by 9 bases, with 17 bases between the two germline ends. CDR3 nucleotides: TGTGCCAGCAGTTCTAATAATTACGGCGGTTCACCCCTCCACTTT. The encoded protein is CASSSNNYGGSPLHF.